This T cell receptor (beta chain) was retrieved from a study of blood T cell repertoires in COVID-19. The CDR3 is 16 amino acids. V dropped 5 bases and J dropped 4; count of bases not matched to a gene: 8. The germline V gene has CDR1 SGHTA and CDR2 FQGTGA. Method: immunoSEQ multiplex PCR; TCRdb's copy keeps in-frame clones and lacks some. The data show roughly 200,000 clones, about 85% seen once. The sample consisted of peripheral blood. This receptor was obtained from a woman aged 45-65 years with COVID-19, enrolled during active disease. The chain is built from TRBV7-3 and TRBJ2-2, with TRBD1 matching over 9 bases. CDR3 protein: CASSHPGQGATGELFF. CDR3 nucleotide sequence: TGTGCCAGCAGCCACCCGGGACAGGGTGCCACCGGGGAGCTGTTTTTT. The variable domain in full, completed from reference TRBV7-3 and TRBJ2-2, reads GAGVSQTPSNKVTEKGKYVELRCDPISGHTALYWYRQSLGQGPEFLIYFQGTGAADDSGLPNDRFFAVRPEGSVSTLKIQRTERGDSAVYLCASSHPGQGATGELFFGEGSRLTVL.